This T cell receptor beta chain was found in a study of blood T cell repertoires in COVID-19. Across the whole study: The samples span acute and convalescent COVID-19 from the United States, Italy and Spain. In each case, the material was cDNA or gDNA derived from T cells, B-cell-depleted T cells, or PBMCs.

Per germline, CDR1 MNHEY and CDR2 SVGAGI. V was pared by 6 bases and J by 3 bases, with 5 bases of the junction left unmatched. The CDR3 contains 15 residues. The assay was immunoSEQ multiplex PCR, and TCRdb's table has in-frame clones only and misses some. The table includes just over 95,000 clones, 80% to 85% detected once. The clonotype originates from a man aged 55 to 69 with acute or convalescent COVID-19. The sample was peripheral blood. The gene calls are TRBV6-5 and TRBJ2-2, with 9 nucleotides matching TRBD2. The CDR3 region has the DNA TGTGCCAGCAGATCTAGCGGGACTCACACCGGGGAGCTGTTTTTT. Translated: CASRSSGTHTGELFF.